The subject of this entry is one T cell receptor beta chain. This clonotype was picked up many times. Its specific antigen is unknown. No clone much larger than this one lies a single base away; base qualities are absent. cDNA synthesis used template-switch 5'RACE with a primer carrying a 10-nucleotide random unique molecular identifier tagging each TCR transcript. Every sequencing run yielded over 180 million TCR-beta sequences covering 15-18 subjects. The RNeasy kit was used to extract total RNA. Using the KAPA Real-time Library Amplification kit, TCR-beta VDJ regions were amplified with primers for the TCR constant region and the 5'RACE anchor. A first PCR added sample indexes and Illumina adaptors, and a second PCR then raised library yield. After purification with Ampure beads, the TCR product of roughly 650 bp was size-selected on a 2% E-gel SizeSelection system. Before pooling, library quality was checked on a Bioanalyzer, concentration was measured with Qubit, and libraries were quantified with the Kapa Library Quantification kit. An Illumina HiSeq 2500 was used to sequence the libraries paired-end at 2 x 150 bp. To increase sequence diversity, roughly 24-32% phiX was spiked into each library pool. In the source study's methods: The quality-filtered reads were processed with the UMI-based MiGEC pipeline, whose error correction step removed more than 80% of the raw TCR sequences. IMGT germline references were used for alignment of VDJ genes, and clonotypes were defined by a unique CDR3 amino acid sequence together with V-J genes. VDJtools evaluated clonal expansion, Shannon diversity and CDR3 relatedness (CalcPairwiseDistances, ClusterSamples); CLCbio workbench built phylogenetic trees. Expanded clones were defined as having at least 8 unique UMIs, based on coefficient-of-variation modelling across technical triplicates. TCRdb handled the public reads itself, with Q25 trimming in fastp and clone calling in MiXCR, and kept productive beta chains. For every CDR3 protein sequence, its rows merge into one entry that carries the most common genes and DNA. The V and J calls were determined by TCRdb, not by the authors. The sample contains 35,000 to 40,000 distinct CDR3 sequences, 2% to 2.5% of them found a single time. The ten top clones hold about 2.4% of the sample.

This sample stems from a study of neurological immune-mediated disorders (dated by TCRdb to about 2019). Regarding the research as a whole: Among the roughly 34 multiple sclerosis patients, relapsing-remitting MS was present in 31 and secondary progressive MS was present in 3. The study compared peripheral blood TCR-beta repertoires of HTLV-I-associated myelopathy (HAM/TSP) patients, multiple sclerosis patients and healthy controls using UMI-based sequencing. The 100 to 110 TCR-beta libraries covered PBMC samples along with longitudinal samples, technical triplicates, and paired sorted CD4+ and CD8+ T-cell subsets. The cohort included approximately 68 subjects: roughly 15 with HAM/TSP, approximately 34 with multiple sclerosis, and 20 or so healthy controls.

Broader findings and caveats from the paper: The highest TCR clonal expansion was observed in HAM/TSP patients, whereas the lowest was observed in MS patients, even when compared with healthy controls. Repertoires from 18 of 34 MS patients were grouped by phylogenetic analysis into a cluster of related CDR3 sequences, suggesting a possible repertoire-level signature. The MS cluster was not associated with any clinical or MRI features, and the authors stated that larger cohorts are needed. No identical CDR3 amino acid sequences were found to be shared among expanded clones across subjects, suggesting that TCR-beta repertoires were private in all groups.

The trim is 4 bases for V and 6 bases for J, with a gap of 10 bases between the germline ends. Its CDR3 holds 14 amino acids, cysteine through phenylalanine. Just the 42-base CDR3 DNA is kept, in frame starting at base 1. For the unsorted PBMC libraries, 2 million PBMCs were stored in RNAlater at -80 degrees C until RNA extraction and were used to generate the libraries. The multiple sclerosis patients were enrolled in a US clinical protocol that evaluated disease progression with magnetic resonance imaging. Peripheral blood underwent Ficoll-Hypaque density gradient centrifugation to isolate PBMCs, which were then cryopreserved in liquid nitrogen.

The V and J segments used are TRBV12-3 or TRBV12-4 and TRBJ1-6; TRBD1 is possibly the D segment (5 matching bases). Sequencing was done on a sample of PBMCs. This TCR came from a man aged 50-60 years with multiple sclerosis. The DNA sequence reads TGTGCCAGCAGTTCAGGGACCTCTAATTCACCCCTCCACTTT. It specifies CASSSGTSNSPLHF.